Below, 27 T cell receptor beta chains from the same sample are listed, as sequenced in a study of cytomegalovirus exposure and HLA in healthy donors. 60 Vbeta and 13 Jbeta primers were used in PCR. Profiling relied on immunoSEQ multiplex PCR, and the TCRdb table lists in-frame clones only, not all of them. The repertoire holds roughly 160,000 clones, with approximately 80% as singletons. The sequenced sample consisted of PBMCs. The receptor set was obtained from a male donor in good health and CMV-seronegative.

The chain combines TRBV5-1 with TRBJ1-6, with 7 bases aligning to TRBD1. The CDR3 length is 14 residues. The trim removed 0 bases at V and 8 bases at J, leaving 2 bases unmatched. In germline, CDR1 is SGHRS, CDR2 YFSETQ. This CDR3 reads CASSLVGGDSPLHF. Here the CDR3 DNA reads TGCGCCAGCAGCTTGGTAGGGGGCGATTCACCCCTCCACTTT.

This chain uses TRBV19 with TRBJ2-7; TRBD1 aligns across 7 bases. After removal of 6 bases from V and 3 bases from J, the junction contained 5 bases not matched to a gene. The CDR3 extends over 13 amino acids. The V gene's germline CDR1 is LNHDA and CDR2 SQIVND (reference sequence). This CDR3 is CASSPGQNYEQYF. The CDR3 DNA is TGTGCCAGTAGCCCGGGACAGAACTACGAGCAGTACTTC.

This rearrangement joins TRBV5-1 to TRBJ2-7; 9 nucleotides match TRBD2. The CDR3 has 15 amino acids. Germline assignment: CDR1 SGHRS and CDR2 YFSETQ. The V segment lost 0 bases and the J segment 0 bases; nucleotides outside the gene matches: 1. CDR3 bases: TGCGCCAGCAGCTTGGCTAGCGGGGTCTCCTACGAGCAGTACTTC. Protein product: CASSLASGVSYEQYF.

V usage is TRBV5-5 and J usage is TRBJ1-2, with TRBD1 matching over 8 bases. This CDR3 has 15 residues. V was pared by 0 bases and J by 6 bases, with 7 bases of the junction left unmatched. Germline V gives CDR1 SGHKS, CDR2 YYEKEE (reference sequence). The CDR3 spells CASSLAGQGANGYTF. In DNA, the CDR3 is TGTGCCAGCAGCTTGGCGGGGCAGGGGGCGAATGGCTACACCTTC.

The rearrangement uses TRBV27 and TRBJ2-7; TRBD2 might be the D (6 bases). CDR3 length: 13 residues. CDR1 is MNHEY, CDR2 SMNVEV, per germline (reference sequence). Trimming shortened V by 4 bases and J by 3 bases, and 10 bases separated the two germline ends. In DNA form, the CDR3 reads TGTGCCAGCAGTTATCTGGGGGGCTACGAGCAGTACTTC. Protein: CASSYLGGYEQYF.

The chain is built from TRBV5-1 and TRBJ2-2; 7 nucleotides line up with TRBD1. The CDR3 has 15 residues. The ends lost 6 bases at V and 1 base at J; junction bases unmatched: 6. CDR1 and CDR2 (germline): SGHRS, YFSETQ. The CDR3 DNA reads TGCGCCAGCACCCTTGACAGGGTGAACACCGGGGAGCTGTTTTTT. Translating gives CASTLDRVNTGELFF.

The CDR3 spells CASSGSGQGYNEQFF. In DNA form, the CDR3 reads TGTGCCAGCAGCGGATCGGGACAGGGTTACAATGAGCAGTTCTTC. This chain links TRBV27 with TRBJ2-1; 9 bases are a match to TRBD1. The trim removed 6 bases at V and 4 bases at J, leaving 7 bases unmatched. Germline CDR1 is MNHEY and CDR2 is SMNVEV (reference sequence). The CDR3 contains 15 residues.

The chain is built from TRBV4-2 and TRBJ2-3, with 13 bases that match TRBD2. The CDR3 contains 16 residues. CDR1 and CDR2 (germline): LGHNA, YNFKEQ. Trimming at V came to 4 bases and at J to 6 bases, leaving 7 bases not matched to a gene. The CDR3 loop reads CASSPWTSGGPDTQYF. Here the CDR3 DNA reads TGTGCCAGCAGCCCTTGGACTAGCGGGGGCCCGGATACGCAGTATTTT.

The chain has TRBV19 and TRBJ1-4; D might be TRBD1 (6 bases). Trimming pared 9 bases from V and 6 bases from J, leaving 11 bases between. Germline loops: CDR1 LNHDA, CDR2 SQIVND (reference sequence). The CDR3 consists of 12 residues. CDR3 coding DNA: TGTGCCAGCGGACAGACATATGAAAAACTGTTTTTT. Translation: CASGQTYEKLFF.

Only one count was recorded for this clone. This chain links TRBV15 with TRBJ2-2; D is ambiguous. CDR1 and CDR2 (germline): LNHNV, YYDKDF (reference sequence). The CDR3 totals 13 residues. Between the trimmed V and J ends, which lost 1 base and 4 bases, there was a span of 4 bases. CDR3 protein: CATSRASTGELFF. The DNA of the CDR3 is TGTGCCACCAGCAGAGCTTCCACCGGGGAGCTGTTTTTT.

J is TRBJ1-5 and V is TRBV19; D not resolved. The V end lost 1 base, the J end lost 7 bases, and 11 bases lay between the germline ends. The CDR3 runs to 14 residues. Looked up from germline, CDR1 is LNHDA and CDR2 is SQIVND (reference sequence). CDR3 loop: CASSIVEGRQPQHF. The CDR3 nucleotides read TGTGCCAGTAGTATAGTGGAGGGAAGGCAGCCCCAGCATTTT.

This clone was counted once. The J gene is TRBJ2-5, the V gene TRBV5-4; D is possibly TRBD1 (6 bases). The CDR3 extends over 14 amino acids. The V end was cut by 2 bases, the J end by 4 bases, with 12 bases between. Germline loops: CDR1 SGHNT, CDR2 YYREEE (reference sequence). The CDR3 protein is CASSFSGAGETQYF. As DNA, the CDR3 is TGTGCCAGCAGCTTCTCAGGGGCTGGAGAGACCCAGTACTTC.

This clone came up a few times. V is TRBV4-3 and J is TRBJ1-1; 7 bases map to TRBD1. Germline V CDR1 and CDR2: LGHNA, YSLEER. With V trimmed by 1 base and J by 7 bases, 3 bases remained unmatched. The CDR3 is made up of 13 amino acids. This CDR3 is CASSQAGQREAFF. The CDR3 nucleotides are TGCGCCAGCAGCCAAGCGGGACAGCGTGAAGCTTTCTTT.

The chain recombines TRBV6-4 with TRBJ2-1; 7 bases agree with TRBD2. Trimming at V came to 0 bases and at J to 7 bases, leaving 9 bases not matched to a gene. The germline gives CDR1 MRHNA, CDR2 SNTAGT. This CDR3 contains 16 residues. This CDR3 reads CASSDSGGRGWNEQFF. The CDR3 nucleotides read TGTGCCAGCAGTGACTCCGGAGGGCGGGGGTGGAATGAGCAGTTCTTC.

Remarks on this clone: Other nucleotide sequences from this sample produce the same CDR3. The gene calls are TRBV30 and TRBJ1-2, with TRBD1 as a possible D gene (5 bases). Per the germline V gene, CDR1 is GTSNPN and CDR2 is SVGIG (reference sequence). The CDR3 runs to 14 residues. Trimming cost V 0 bases and J 4 bases, with 12 bases left between them. The DNA of the CDR3 is TGTGCCTGGAGTGTACTTGGTAGGGGCTATGGCTACACCTTC. This codes for CAWSVLGRGYGYTF.

In its sample, this clone was seen once. The chain couples TRBV7-3 to TRBJ1-2, with D perhaps matching TRBD1 (6 bases). CDR3 length equals 15 residues. Trimming removed 1 base at V and 1 base at J, with 10 bases between. Germline loops: CDR1 SGHTA, CDR2 FQGTGA. CDR3 in amino acids: CASSLNGGGNYGYTF. Here the CDR3 DNA reads TGTGCCAGCAGCTTAAATGGGGGCGGTAACTATGGCTACACCTTC.

This clone has just one count. J is TRBJ2-1 and V is TRBV4-3; 10 bases agree with TRBD2. V trimming: 2 bases; J trimming: 8 bases; junction bases outside the gene matches: 9. From germline, CDR1 is LGHNA and CDR2 YSLEER. The CDR3 loop spans 16 amino acids. The CDR3 sequence is CASSQYSGRAGDEQFF. DNA of the CDR3: TGCGCCAGCAGCCAATACAGCGGGAGGGCCGGGGATGAGCAGTTCTTC.

V is TRBV6-6 and J is TRBJ2-1, with D tentatively TRBD2 (5 bases). The CDR3 consists of 16 residues. With 8 bases removed from V and 6 bases from J, the gap between germline ends came to 23 bases. CDR1 is MNHNY, CDR2 SVGAGI, per germline (reference sequence). The CDR3 reads CASAGLFRGPANEQFF. The CDR3 nucleotides are TGTGCCAGCGCTGGCCTATTTAGAGGGCCTGCCAATGAGCAGTTCTTC.

In this sample, this clone turned up a few times. This rearrangement joins TRBV25-1 to TRBJ1-4, with a tentative D call TRBD1 (6 bases). Germline values: CDR1 MGHDK, CDR2 SYGVNS. The CDR3 consists of 17 residues. V lost 1 base, J lost 4 bases, and 16 bases lay in between. CDR3 residues: CASSESTGRAGNEKLFF. CDR3 DNA: TGTGCCAGCAGTGAATCAACAGGGAGGGCCGGTAATGAAAAACTGTTTTTT.

On this clone: Within the sample, other DNA sequences also encode this same CDR3. The chain has TRBV5-1 and TRBJ2-5; a possible D gene is TRBD2 (6 bases). V lost 0 bases and J lost 5, with 8 bases in between. This CDR3 contains 13 residues. Germline CDR1 reads SGHRS; CDR2 reads YFSETQ. CDR3 in amino acids: CASSLVRGETQYF. Written as DNA, the CDR3 is TGCGCCAGCAGCTTGGTGCGGGGTGAGACCCAGTACTTC.

The rearrangement uses TRBV28 and TRBJ1-1; TRBD1 agrees at 10 bases. V shed 7 bases and J 6 bases; nucleotides not matched to a gene: 5. Germline CDR1 is MDHEN and CDR2 is SYDVKM. This CDR3 is built from 13 residues. The CDR3 loop reads CASTLTGGPEAFF. CDR3 sequence (DNA): TGTGCCAGCACCTTGACAGGGGGCCCTGAAGCTTTCTTT. Full variable domain (missing parts from reference TRBV28 and TRBJ1-1): DVKVTQSSRYLVKRTGEKVFLECVQDMDHENMFWYRQDPGLGLRLIYFSYDVKMKEKGDIPEGYSVSREKKERFSLILESASTNQTSMYLCASTLTGGPEAFFGQGTRLTVV.

The rearrangement links TRBV5-1 to TRBJ1-1; TRBD1 might be the D (5 bases). V lost 3 bases, J lost 6 bases, and 15 bases lay in between. Germline V gene data show CDR1 as SGHRS and CDR2 as YFSETQ. The CDR3 has 14 residues. CDR3 sequence reads: CASSWTTVSAEAFF. CDR3 DNA sequence: TGCGCCAGCAGCTGGACGACAGTGTCAGCTGAAGCTTTCTTT.

This chain uses TRBV30 with TRBJ2-7; 8 positions agree with TRBD2. This CDR3 contains 12 residues. With V trimmed by 7 bases and J by 7 bases, 9 bases remained unmatched. The germline V gene encodes CDR1 GTSNPN and CDR2 SVGIG (reference sequence). CDR3 sequence reads: CAFGLALREQYF. CDR3 bases: TGTGCCTTCGGACTAGCCTTAAGGGAGCAGTACTTC.

J is TRBJ1-2 and V is TRBV7-2; no clear D. This CDR3 has 17 amino acids. V gave up 2 bases and J gave up 6 bases, with 22 bases separating them. The V gene's germline CDR1 is SGHTA and CDR2 FQGNSA. CDR3 region: CASSLNSARMGADGYTF. CDR3 bases: TGTGCCAGCAGCTTAAATTCGGCCAGGATGGGCGCCGATGGCTACACCTTC.

This chain uses TRBV7-9 with TRBJ2-1; D remains ambiguous. The length of the CDR3 is 17 residues. The germline CDR1 and CDR2 sequences are SEHNR and FQNEAQ (reference sequence). The V gene lost 2 bases and the J gene lost 2 bases, with 16 bases spanning the gap. CDR3 in amino acids: CASSLPPRLAPYNEQFF. CDR3 in DNA: TGTGCCAGCAGCTTACCACCAAGACTGGCCCCCTACAATGAGCAGTTCTTC.

The V gene is TRBV7-2, the J gene TRBJ2-5; D is perhaps TRBD1 (5 bases). Germline CDR1 SGHTA, CDR2 FQGNSA. Trimming pared 3 bases from V and 4 bases from J, leaving 9 bases between. This CDR3 region has 13 residues. DNA for the CDR3: TGTGCCAGCAGCTTCGCAGGGCTAGAGACCCAGTACTTC. Translated: CASSFAGLETQYF.

This sequence joins TRBV7-9 and TRBJ2-2; the D gene is possibly TRBD2 (6 bases). The CDR3 loop spans 16 amino acids. Germline lookup yields CDR1 SEHNR and CDR2 FQNEAQ (reference sequence). V was cut by 2 bases and J by 1 base, with 11 bases left in between. The CDR3, as DNA: TGTGCCAGCAGCTTATACATCGGGGGGAACACCGGGGAGCTGTTTTTT. Protein: CASSLYIGGNTGELFF.